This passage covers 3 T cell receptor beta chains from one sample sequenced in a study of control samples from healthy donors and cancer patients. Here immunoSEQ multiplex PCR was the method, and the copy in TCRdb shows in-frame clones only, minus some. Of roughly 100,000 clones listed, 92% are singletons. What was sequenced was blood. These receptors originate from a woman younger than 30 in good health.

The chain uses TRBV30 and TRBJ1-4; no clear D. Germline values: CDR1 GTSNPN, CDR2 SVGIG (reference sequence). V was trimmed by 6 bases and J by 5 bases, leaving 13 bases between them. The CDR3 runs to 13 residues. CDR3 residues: CACMGSRNEKLFF. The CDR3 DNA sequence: TGTGCCTGTATGGGGTCGCGAAATGAAAAACTGTTTTTT. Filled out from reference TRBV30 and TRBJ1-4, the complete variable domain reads SQTIHQWPATLVQPVGSPLSLECTVEGTSNPNLYWYRQAAGRGLQLLFYSVGIGQISSEVPQNLSASRPQDRQFILSSKKLLLSDSGFYLCACMGSRNEKLFFGSGTQLSVL.

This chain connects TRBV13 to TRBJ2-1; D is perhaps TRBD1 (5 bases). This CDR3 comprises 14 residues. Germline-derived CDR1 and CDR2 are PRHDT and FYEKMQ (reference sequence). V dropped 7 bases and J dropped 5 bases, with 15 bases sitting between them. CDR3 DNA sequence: TGTGCCAGCAAGTTCAGGGTAGGGAACAATGAGCAGTTCTTC. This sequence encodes CASKFRVGNNEQFF.

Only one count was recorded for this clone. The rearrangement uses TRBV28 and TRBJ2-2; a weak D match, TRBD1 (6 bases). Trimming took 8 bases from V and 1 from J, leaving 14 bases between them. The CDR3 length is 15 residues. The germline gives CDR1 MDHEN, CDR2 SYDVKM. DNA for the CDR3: TGTGCCAGCCAGCCAGGGGCACGGAACACCGGGGAGCTGTTTTTT. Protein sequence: CASQPGARNTGELFF.